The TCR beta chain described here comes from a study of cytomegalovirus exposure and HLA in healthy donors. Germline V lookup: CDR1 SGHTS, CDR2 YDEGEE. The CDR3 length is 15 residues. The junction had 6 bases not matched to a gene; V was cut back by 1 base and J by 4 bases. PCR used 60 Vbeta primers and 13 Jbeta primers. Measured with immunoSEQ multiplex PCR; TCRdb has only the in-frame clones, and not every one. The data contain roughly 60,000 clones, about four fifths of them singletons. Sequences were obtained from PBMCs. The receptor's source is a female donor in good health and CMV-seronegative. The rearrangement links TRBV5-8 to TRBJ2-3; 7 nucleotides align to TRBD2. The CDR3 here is CASSLIPSGADTQYF. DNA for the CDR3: TGTGCCAGCAGCTTGATTCCTAGCGGCGCAGATACGCAGTATTTT. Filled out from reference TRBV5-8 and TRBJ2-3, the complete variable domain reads EAGVTQSPTHLIKTRGQQATLRCSPISGHTSVYWYQQALGLGLQFLLWYDEGEERNRGNFPPRFSGRQFPNYSSELNVNALELEDSALYLCASSLIPSGADTQYFGPGTRLTVL.